These T cell receptor beta chains were read from a single sample in a study of cytomegalovirus exposure and HLA in healthy donors. Sequencing was performed with immunoSEQ multiplex PCR; in TCRdb, only in-frame clones are kept and a portion is missing. The sample gives about 150,000 clones, around 79% of which show up once; 3.5% is in the top ten. The source material was PBMCs. These TCRs come from a human donor in good health. The CDR3 runs from the conserved cysteine through the conserved F or W. D genes are given only for firm matches. Size is stated for part of the rows, as once, few or many counts, or as a class when the clone is expanded.

TRBJ2-7 | TRBD1 | - | 13 | TRBV18 | TGTGCCAGCTCCCTGCAGGGGGCCTACGAGCAGTACTTC | CASSLQGAYEQYF
TRBJ2-7 | - | - | 15 | TRBV18 | TGTGCCAGCTCACCACGGGCGGGGACCTCCTACGAGCAGTACTTC | CASSPRAGTSYEQYF
TRBJ1-2 | - | - | 11 | TRBV20-1 | TGCAGTGCTCCGGACTTGGGTGGCTACACCTTC | CSAPDLGGYTF
TRBJ2-1 | TRBD2 | few | 15 | TRBV11-3 | TGTGCCAGCAGCCCAGGGACTAGCGGGGCTTATGAGCAGTTCTTC | CASSPGTSGAYEQFF
TRBJ2-3 | - | once | 19 | TRBV28 | TGTGCCAGCAGCCCGAACGAGTGGGGCTTCTACCTTTACACAGATACGCAGTATTTT | CASSPNEWGFYLYTDTQYF
TRBJ2-1 | - | - | 15 | TRBV4-3 | TGCGCCAGCAGCCATGGCCTTAGCACCTACAATGAGCAGTTCTTC | CASSHGLSTYNEQFF
TRBJ2-1 | TRBD2 | - | 17 | TRBV27 | TGTGCCAGCAGTCCGAGGACTAGCGGGAGCTCCTACAATGAGCAGTTCTTC | CASSPRTSGSSYNEQFF
TRBJ1-3 | TRBD1 | - | 15 | TRBV5-1 | TGCGCCAGCAGCTTGGACAGGGGCTCTGGAAACACCATATATTTT | CASSLDRGSGNTIYF
TRBJ2-3 | TRBD1 | few | 14 | TRBV30 | TGTGCCTGGAGTACAGGGGGTTCGGCAGATACGCAGTATTTT | CAWSTGGSADTQYF
TRBJ2-7 | TRBD2 | - | 17 | TRBV5-6 | TGTGCCAGCAGCTTGGGACTAGCGGGGGGGTACTCCTACGAGCAGTACTTC | CASSLGLAGGYSYEQYF
TRBJ2-7 | TRBD1 | - | 15 | TRBV7-9 | TGTGCCAGCAGCTTAGCGATTGGGACAGGGTACGAGCAGTACTTC | CASSLAIGTGYEQYF
TRBJ2-1 | - | - | 12 | TRBV7-8 | TGTGCCAGCAGCTCCGAGGGGGGGGAGCAGTTCTTC | CASSSEGGEQFF
TRBJ1-2 | TRBD1 | - | 15 | TRBV7-9 | TGTGCCAGCAGCTCACAGGGGGTGGCCTATGGTGGCTACACCTTC | CASSSQGVAYGGYTF
TRBJ1-2 | - | - | 13 | TRBV18 | TGTGCCAGCTCACCGTCAGGGTTATCTGGCTACACCTTC | CASSPSGLSGYTF
TRBJ2-1 | - | - | 15 | TRBV6-1 | TGTGCCAGCAGTGTAGCGGCGGGCGCCTACAATGAGCAGTTCTTC | CASSVAAGAYNEQFF
TRBJ1-2 | TRBD1 | - | 14 | TRBV6-5 | TGTGCCAGCACCGGGACAGGGGGCGCCTGGGGCTACACCTTC | CASTGTGGAWGYTF
TRBJ1-1 | - | - | 14 | TRBV5-6 | TGTGCCAGCAGCCTGTACACCGAACGGGCTGAAGCTTTCTTT | CASSLYTERAEAFF
TRBJ2-5 | TRBD2 | - | 18 | TRBV4-3 | TGCGCCAGCAGCCAAGACGCCCGCTCAGCGGGAGGACGCGAGACCCAGTACTTC | CASSQDARSAGGRETQYF
TRBJ2-7 | - | - | 13 | TRBV6-1 | TGTGCCAGCAGTACCGGTAGAATGTACGAGCAGTACTTC | CASSTGRMYEQYF
TRBJ1-5 | - | - | 15 | TRBV7-9 | TGTGCCAGCAGCACCGACAGTTATAGCAATCAGCCCCAGCATTTT | CASSTDSYSNQPQHF
TRBJ1-2 | - | - | 13 | TRBV5-6 | TGTGCCAGCAACCAGCAGGGGAGTAATGGCTACACCTTC | CASNQQGSNGYTF
TRBJ2-7 | - | - | 15 | TRBV11-3 | TGTGCCAGCAGCTTAGCACCCCCCAGGGCTCCCGAGCAGTACTTC | CASSLAPPRAPEQYF
TRBJ1-2 | TRBD1 | - | 17 | TRBV19 | TGTGCCAGCGCCTACCTTACCCCGACAGGGGGCATCTATGGCTACACCTTC | CASAYLTPTGGIYGYTF
TRBJ1-1 | - | - | 16 | TRBV6-5 | TGTGCCAGCAGTTCACCTAGGTCCGGGACAAACACTGAAGCTTTCTTT | CASSSPRSGTNTEAFF
TRBJ1-2 | - | few | 14 | TRBV4-3 | TGCGCCAGCAGCCAAGACCGAGGAGTCTATGGCTACACCTTC | CASSQDRGVYGYTF
TRBJ2-7 | - | - | 14 | TRBV28 | TGTGCCAGCAGTTTGAGCTCCACGGGTTACGAGCAGTACTTC | CASSLSSTGYEQYF
TRBJ1-1 | - | - | 15 | TRBV13 | TGTGCCAGCAGCTCAGAACAGGGTCGGAACACTGAAGCTTTCTTT | CASSSEQGRNTEAFF
TRBJ1-2 | - | once | 12 | TRBV28 | TGTGCCGGTTGGACAGATCGCTATGGCTACACCTTC | CAGWTDRYGYTF
TRBJ2-7 | - | - | 13 | TRBV27 | TGTGCCAGCAGTTTCGGCCAGCGTTACGAGCAGTACTTC | CASSFGQRYEQYF